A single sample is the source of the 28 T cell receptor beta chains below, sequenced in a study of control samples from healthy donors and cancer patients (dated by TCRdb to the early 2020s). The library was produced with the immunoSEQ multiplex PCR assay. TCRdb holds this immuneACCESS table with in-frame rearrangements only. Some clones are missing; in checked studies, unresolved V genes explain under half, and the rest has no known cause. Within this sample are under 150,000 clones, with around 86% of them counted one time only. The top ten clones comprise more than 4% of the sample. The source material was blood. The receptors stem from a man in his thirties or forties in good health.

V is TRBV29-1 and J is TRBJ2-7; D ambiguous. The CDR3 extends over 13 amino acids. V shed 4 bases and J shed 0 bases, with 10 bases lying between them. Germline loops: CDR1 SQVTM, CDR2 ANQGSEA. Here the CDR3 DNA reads TGCAGCGTTGTGGTAAAATCCTCCTACGAGCAGTACTTC. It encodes CSVVVKSSYEQYF.

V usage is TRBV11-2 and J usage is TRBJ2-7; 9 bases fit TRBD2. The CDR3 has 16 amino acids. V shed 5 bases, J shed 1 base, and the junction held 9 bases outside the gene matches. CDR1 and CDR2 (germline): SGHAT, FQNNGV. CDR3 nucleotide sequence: TGTGCCAGCAGCCCGCTAGCGGGGTGGGAATCCTACGAGCAGTACTTC. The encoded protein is CASSPLAGWESYEQYF.

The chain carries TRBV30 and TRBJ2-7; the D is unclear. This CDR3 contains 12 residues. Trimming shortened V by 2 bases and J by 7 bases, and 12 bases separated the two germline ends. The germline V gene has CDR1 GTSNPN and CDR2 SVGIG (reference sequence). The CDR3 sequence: CAWSYGSGEQYF. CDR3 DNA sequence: TGTGCCTGGAGTTACGGGTCCGGGGAGCAGTACTTC.

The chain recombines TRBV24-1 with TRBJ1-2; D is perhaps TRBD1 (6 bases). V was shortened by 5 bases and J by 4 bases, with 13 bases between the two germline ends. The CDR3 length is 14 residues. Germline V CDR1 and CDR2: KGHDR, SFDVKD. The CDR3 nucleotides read TGTGCCACCAGTGGGGGGGGCACTACCTATGGCTACACCTTC. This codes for CATSGGGTTYGYTF.

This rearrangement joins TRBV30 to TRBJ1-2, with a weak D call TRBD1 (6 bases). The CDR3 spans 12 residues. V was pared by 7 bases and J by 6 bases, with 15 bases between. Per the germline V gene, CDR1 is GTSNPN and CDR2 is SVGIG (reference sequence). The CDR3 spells CASDRGGDGYTF. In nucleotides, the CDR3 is TGTGCCTCGGACCGGGGGGGCGATGGCTACACCTTC.

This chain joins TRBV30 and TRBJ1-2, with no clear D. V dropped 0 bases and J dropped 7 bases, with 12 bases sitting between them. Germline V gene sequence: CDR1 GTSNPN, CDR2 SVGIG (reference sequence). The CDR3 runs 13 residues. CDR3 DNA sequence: TGTGCCTGGAGTGTAATAGGTGGTGGTGGCTACACCTTC. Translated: CAWSVIGGGGYTF.

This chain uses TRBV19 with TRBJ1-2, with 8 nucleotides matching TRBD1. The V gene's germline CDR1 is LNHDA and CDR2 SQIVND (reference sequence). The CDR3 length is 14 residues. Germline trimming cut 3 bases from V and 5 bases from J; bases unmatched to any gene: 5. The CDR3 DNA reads TGTGCCAGTAGTATTGGACAGGGTAGTTATGGCTACACCTTC. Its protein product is CASSIGQGSYGYTF. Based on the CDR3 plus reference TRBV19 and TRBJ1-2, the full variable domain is DGGITQSPKYLFRKEGQNVTLSCEQNLNHDAMYWYRQDPGQGLRLIYYSQIVNDFQKGDIAEGYSVSREKKESFPLTVTSAQKNPTAFYLCASSIGQGSYGYTFGSGTRLTVV.

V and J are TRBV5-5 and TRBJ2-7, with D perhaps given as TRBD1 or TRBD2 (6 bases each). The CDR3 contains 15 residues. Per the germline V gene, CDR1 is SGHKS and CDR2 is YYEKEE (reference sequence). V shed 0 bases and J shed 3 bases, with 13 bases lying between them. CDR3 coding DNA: TGTGCCAGCAGCTTGGAGGGGGGTATCAGCTACGAGCAGTACTTC. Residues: CASSLEGGISYEQYF.

The CDR3 here is CASSWDRDNSPLHF. The CDR3 nucleotides are TGTGCCAGCAGTTGGGACAGGGATAATTCACCCCTCCACTTT. The rearrangement joins TRBV6-2 or TRBV6-3 to TRBJ1-6, with 9 bases aligning to TRBD1. The CDR3 contains 14 residues. Germline CDR1 and CDR2: MNHEY and SVGEGT. The ends lost 4 bases at V and 5 bases at J; junction bases unmatched: 0.

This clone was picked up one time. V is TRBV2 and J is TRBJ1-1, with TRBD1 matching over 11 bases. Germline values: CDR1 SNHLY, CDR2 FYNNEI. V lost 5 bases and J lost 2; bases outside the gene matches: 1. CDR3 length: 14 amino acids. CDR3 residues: CASSRTGGNTEAFF. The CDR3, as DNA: TGTGCCAGCAGTCGGACAGGGGGCAACACTGAAGCTTTCTTT.

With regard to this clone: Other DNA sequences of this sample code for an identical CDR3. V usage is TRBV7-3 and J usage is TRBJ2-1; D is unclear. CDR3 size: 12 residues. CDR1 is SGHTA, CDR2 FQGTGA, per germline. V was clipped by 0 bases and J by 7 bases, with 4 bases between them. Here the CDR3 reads CASSLTGNEQFF. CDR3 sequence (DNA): TGTGCCAGCAGCTTAACAGGGAATGAGCAGTTCTTC.

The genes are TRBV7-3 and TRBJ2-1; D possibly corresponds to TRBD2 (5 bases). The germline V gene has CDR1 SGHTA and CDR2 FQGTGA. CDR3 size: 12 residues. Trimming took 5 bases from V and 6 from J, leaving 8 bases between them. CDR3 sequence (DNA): TGTGCCAGCAGCCCTGAGGGCAATGAGCAGTTCTTC. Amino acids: CASSPEGNEQFF. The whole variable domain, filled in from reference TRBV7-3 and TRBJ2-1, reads GAGVSQTPSNKVTEKGKYVELRCDPISGHTALYWYRQSLGQGPEFLIYFQGTGAADDSGLPNDRFFAVRPEGSVSTLKIQRTERGDSAVYLCASSPEGNEQFFGPGTRLTVL.

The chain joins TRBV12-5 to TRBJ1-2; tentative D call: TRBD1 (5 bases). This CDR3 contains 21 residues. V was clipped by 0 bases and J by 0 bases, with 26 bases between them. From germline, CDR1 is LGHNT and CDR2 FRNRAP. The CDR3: CASGLVLVGLGGGAPNYGYTF. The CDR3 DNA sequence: TGTGCTAGTGGTTTGGTACTGGTCGGTTTGGGTGGAGGGGCGCCTAACTATGGCTACACCTTC.

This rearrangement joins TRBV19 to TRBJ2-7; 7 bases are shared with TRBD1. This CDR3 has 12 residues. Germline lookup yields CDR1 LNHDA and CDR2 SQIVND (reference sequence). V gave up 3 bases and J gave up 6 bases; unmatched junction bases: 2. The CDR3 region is CASSIGTAEQYF. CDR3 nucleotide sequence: TGTGCCAGTAGTATCGGGACAGCCGAGCAGTACTTC. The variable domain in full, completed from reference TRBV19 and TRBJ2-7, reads DGGITQSPKYLFRKEGQNVTLSCEQNLNHDAMYWYRQDPGQGLRLIYYSQIVNDFQKGDIAEGYSVSREKKESFPLTVTSAQKNPTAFYLCASSIGTAEQYFGPGTRLTVT.

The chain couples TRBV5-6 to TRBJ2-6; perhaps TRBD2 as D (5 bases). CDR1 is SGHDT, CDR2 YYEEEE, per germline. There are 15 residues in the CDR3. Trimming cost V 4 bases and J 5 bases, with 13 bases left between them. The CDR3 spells CASSPRTARANVLTF. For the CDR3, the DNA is TGTGCCAGCAGCCCCCGGACTGCTAGGGCCAACGTCCTGACTTTC.

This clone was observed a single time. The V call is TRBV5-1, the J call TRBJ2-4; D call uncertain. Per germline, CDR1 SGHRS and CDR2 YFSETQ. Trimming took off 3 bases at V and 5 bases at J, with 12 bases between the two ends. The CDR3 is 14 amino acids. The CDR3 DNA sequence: TGCGCCAGCAGCTCCAGTCCGGGCCAAAACATTCAGTACTTC. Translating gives CASSSSPGQNIQYF. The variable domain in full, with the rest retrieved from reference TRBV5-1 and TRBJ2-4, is KAGVTQTPRYLIKTRGQQVTLSCSPISGHRSVSWYQQTPGQGLQFLFEYFSETQRNKGNFPGRFSGRQFSNSRSEMNVSTLELGDSALYLCASSSSPGQNIQYFGAGTRLSVL.

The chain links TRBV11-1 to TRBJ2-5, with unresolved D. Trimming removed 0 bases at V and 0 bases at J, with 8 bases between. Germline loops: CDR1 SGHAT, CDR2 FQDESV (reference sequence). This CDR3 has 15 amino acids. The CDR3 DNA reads TGTGCCAGCAGCTTAGCGCCGGGTAACCAAGAGACCCAGTACTTC. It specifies CASSLAPGNQETQYF.

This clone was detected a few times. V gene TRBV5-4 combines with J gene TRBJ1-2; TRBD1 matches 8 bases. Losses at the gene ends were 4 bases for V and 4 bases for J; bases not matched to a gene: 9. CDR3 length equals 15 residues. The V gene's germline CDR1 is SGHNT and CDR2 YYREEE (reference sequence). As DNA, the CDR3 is TGTGCCAGCAGCCCCGAGACAGGGGAGATCTATGGCTACACCTTC. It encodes CASSPETGEIYGYTF. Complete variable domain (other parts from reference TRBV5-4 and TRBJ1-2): ETGVTQSPTHLIKTRGQQVTLRCSSQSGHNTVSWYQQALGQGPQFIFQYYREEENGRGNFPPRFSGLQFPNYSSELNVNALELDDSALYLCASSPETGEIYGYTFGSGTRLTVV.

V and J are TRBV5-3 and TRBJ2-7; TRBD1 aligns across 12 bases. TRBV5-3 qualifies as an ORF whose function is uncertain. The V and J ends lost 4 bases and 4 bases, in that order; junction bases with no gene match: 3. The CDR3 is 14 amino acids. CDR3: CARSKGQGAYEQYF. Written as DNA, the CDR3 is TGTGCCAGAAGCAAGGGACAGGGGGCTTACGAGCAGTACTTC.

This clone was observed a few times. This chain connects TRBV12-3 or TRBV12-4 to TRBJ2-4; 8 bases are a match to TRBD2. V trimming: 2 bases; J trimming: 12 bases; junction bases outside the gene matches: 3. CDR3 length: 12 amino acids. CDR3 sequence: CASSLSAGGQYF. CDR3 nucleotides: TGTGCCAGCAGTTTAAGTGCGGGAGGTCAGTACTTC.

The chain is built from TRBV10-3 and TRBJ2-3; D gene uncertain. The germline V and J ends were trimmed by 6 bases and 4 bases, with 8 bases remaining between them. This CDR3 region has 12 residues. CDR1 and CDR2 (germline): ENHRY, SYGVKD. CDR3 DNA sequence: TGTGCCATCAGGGGTCTAGCAGATACGCAGTATTTT. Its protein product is CAIRGLADTQYF.

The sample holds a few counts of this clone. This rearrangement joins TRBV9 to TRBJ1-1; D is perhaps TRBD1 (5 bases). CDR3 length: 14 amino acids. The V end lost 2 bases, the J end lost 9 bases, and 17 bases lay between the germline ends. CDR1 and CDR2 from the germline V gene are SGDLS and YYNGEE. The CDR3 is CASSVDSLSGQAFF. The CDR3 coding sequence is TGTGCCAGCAGCGTCGACAGCCTTTCAGGACAAGCTTTCTTT. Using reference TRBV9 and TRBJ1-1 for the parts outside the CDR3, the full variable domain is DSGVTQTPKHLITATGQRVTLRCSPRSGDLSVYWYQQSLDQGLQFLIQYYNGEERAKGNILERFSAQQFPDLHSELNLSSLELGDSALYFCASSVDSLSGQAFFGQGTRLTVV.

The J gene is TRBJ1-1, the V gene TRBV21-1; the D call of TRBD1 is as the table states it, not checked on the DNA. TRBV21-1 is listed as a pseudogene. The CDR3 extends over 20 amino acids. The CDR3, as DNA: TGTGCCAGCAGCAAAGGGATAGCGAGGGACAGTCATCCGGTGAGCACTGAAGCTTTCTTT. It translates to CASSKGIARDSHPVSTEAFF.

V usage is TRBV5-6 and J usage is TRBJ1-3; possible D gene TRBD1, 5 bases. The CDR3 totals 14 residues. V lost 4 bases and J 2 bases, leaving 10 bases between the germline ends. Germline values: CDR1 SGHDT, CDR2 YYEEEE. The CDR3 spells CASSLGDPGNTIYF. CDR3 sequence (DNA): TGTGCCAGCAGCCTGGGGGACCCTGGAAACACCATATATTTT.

DNA of the CDR3: TGCGCCAGCAGCCAAGCCTCACGGGGGGTTGGAAACACCATATATTTT. Amino acids: CASSQASRGVGNTIYF. The V gene is TRBV4-3, the J gene TRBJ1-3, with D possibly being TRBD1 (5 bases). The CDR3 spans 16 residues. V was clipped by 1 base and J by 3 bases, with 13 bases between them. CDR1 and CDR2 from the germline V gene are LGHNA and YSLEER.

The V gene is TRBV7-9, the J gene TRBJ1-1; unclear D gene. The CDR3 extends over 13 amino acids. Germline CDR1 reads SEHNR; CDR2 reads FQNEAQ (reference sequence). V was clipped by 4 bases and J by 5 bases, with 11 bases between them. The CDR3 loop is CASSSGGRTEAFF. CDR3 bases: TGTGCCAGCAGCTCCGGCGGACGGACTGAAGCTTTCTTT.

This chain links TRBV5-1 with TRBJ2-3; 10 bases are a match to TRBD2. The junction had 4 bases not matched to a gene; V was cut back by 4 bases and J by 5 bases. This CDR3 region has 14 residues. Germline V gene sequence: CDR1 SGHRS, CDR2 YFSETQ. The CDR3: CASSLAGDIDTQYF. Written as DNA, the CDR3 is TGCGCCAGCAGCCTAGCGGGAGATATAGATACGCAGTATTTT.

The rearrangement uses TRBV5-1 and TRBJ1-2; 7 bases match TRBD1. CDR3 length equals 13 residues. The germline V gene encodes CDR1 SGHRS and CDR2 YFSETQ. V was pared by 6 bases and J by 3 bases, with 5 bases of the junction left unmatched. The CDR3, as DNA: TGCGCCAGCACCCAAGGGACAGACTATGGCTACACCTTC. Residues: CASTQGTDYGYTF.